Sequencing of this T cell receptor (beta chain) was carried out in a study of cytomegalovirus exposure and HLA in healthy donors. General study findings and limits: Reportedly, TCR beta sequences accurately predicted HLA-A and HLA-B alleles in most subjects. Per a later analysis, 18,000 or so TCR beta sequences showed association with HLA alleles at 0.05 false discovery rate.

Donors had nominal health at sampling but likely had unrecorded immune exposures. Concerning this clone: Its antigen is unknown.

The PCR had 60 Vbeta and 13 Jbeta primers. Sequencing used immunoSEQ multiplex PCR; TCRdb keeps in-frame clones, though not all of them. Here the sample table reports 160,000 or so clones. V dropped 4 bases and J dropped 4; count of bases not matched to a gene: 3. The CDR3 sequence is 13 residues long. Germline V CDR1 and CDR2: LNHDA, SQIVND (reference sequence). The rearrangement uses TRBV19 and TRBJ2-7; 8 nucleotides line up with TRBD2. This TCR came from a man between 25 and 39 years old in good health and CMV-seronegative. Material: PBMCs. As DNA, the CDR3 is TGTGCCAGTAGTAGAGGACTAGCATACGAGCAGTACTTC. Translating it yields CASSRGLAYEQYF. The full variable domain, in which reference TRBV19 and TRBJ2-7 provide the parts outside the CDR3, is DGGITQSPKYLFRKEGQNVTLSCEQNLNHDAMYWYRQDPGQGLRLIYYSQIVNDFQKGDIAEGYSVSREKKESFPLTVTSAQKNPTAFYLCASSRGLAYEQYFGPGTRLTVT.